Presented here are 15 T cell receptor beta chains from one specimen sequenced in a study of blood T cell repertoires in COVID-19. Produced via immunoSEQ multiplex PCR; TCRdb's table is partial and in-frame only. The sample holds roughly 93,000 clones; roughly nine tenths are singletons and the top ten take under 9.5%. Sequencing was carried out using peripheral blood. The receptors stem from a man aged 50 or older with acute or convalescent COVID-19.

The rearrangement uses TRBV5-1 and TRBJ2-5; D remains unclear. Trimming shortened V by 1 base and J by 0 bases, and 10 bases separated the two germline ends. The CDR3 extends over 15 amino acids. Germline loops: CDR1 SGHRS, CDR2 YFSETQ. The CDR3 DNA is TGCGCCAGCAGCTTGATGGGCATCGACCAAGAGACCCAGTACTTC. It specifies CASSLMGIDQETQYF.

V usage is TRBV29-1 and J usage is TRBJ1-2; D ambiguous. Germline V gene data show CDR1 as SQVTM and CDR2 as ANQGSEA. The CDR3 runs 14 residues. Deletions cut 1 base from V and 2 bases from J, with 11 bases between. This CDR3 reads CSVEVSTANYGYTF. Written as DNA, the CDR3 is TGCAGCGTTGAAGTCTCCACAGCCAACTATGGCTACACCTTC.

This clone was observed a few times. The chain is built from TRBV29-1 and TRBJ2-3; no reliable D call. The germline V gene has CDR1 SQVTM and CDR2 ANQGSEA. The germline V and J ends were trimmed by 6 bases and 0 bases, with 7 bases remaining between them. This CDR3 comprises 12 residues. CDR3 in DNA: TGCAGCGTAGCGACTAGCACAGATACGCAGTATTTT. Translating it yields CSVATSTDTQYF.

V is TRBV30 and J is TRBJ2-1; possible D gene TRBD2, 5 bases. CDR3 length: 12 residues. CDR1 and CDR2 from the germline V gene are GTSNPN and SVGIG (reference sequence). V lost 7 bases, J lost 6 bases, and 13 bases lay in between. The CDR3, as DNA: TGTGCCTTAGGACTGAACCTCAATGAGCAGTTCTTC. Its protein product is CALGLNLNEQFF.

The genes are TRBV28 and TRBJ1-4; TRBD1 might be the D (6 bases). Germline V lookup: CDR1 MDHEN, CDR2 SYDVKM. Trimming removed 2 bases at V and 3 bases at J, with 16 bases between. This CDR3 comprises 17 residues. CDR3 DNA: TGTGCCAGCAGTTTACTGGGGGGGCGAGGATCTAATGAAAAACTGTTTTTT. Its protein product is CASSLLGGRGSNEKLFF.

The chain links TRBV7-9 to TRBJ1-2; 9 bases line up with TRBD1. Germline values: CDR1 SEHNR, CDR2 FQNEAQ (reference sequence). The CDR3 extends over 16 amino acids. V shed 4 bases, J shed 4 bases, and the junction held 10 bases outside the gene matches. The CDR3 loop is CASSSRSTGGIYGYTF. The CDR3 bases are TGTGCCAGCAGCTCGCGTTCGACAGGGGGTATCTATGGCTACACCTTC.

The V gene is TRBV6-2 or TRBV6-3, the J gene TRBJ1-2, with TRBD1 identical over 9 bases. CDR3 length: 15 amino acids. The V segment lost 4 bases and the J segment 6 bases; nucleotides outside the gene matches: 9. Germline CDR1 and CDR2: MNHEY and SVGEGT. The CDR3, as DNA: TGTGCCAGCAGTTTCCTAAACAGGGGGCGAGATGGCTACACCTTC. Protein: CASSFLNRGRDGYTF.

CDR3 DNA sequence: TGTGCCCAGGATCCCCGACGAGGGAACAATCAGCCCCAGCATTTT. Its protein product is CAQDPRRGNNQPQHF. V and J are TRBV30 and TRBJ1-5; unclear D gene. The CDR3 is 15 amino acids. V was cut by 8 bases and J by 3 bases, with 20 bases left in between. CDR1 is GTSNPN and CDR2 is SVGIG in the germline V gene (reference sequence).

The chain carries TRBV27 and TRBJ1-5; D is perhaps TRBD1 (5 bases). CDR1 MNHEY and CDR2 SMNVEV come from the germline V gene (reference sequence). This CDR3 region has 14 residues. With 6 bases removed from V and 6 bases from J, the gap between germline ends came to 15 bases. CDR3 in amino acids: CASSTRGRGQPQHF. The CDR3 DNA sequence: TGTGCCAGCAGCACCCGGGGGAGGGGTCAGCCCCAGCATTTT.

The chain links TRBV7-3 to TRBJ2-3, with TRBD1 identical over 8 bases. V trimming: 5 bases; J trimming: 4 bases; junction bases outside the gene matches: 8. The CDR3 is 15 amino acids. Per germline, CDR1 SGHTA and CDR2 FQGTGA. The CDR3 loop is CASSPTGGAADTQYF. As DNA, the CDR3 is TGTGCCAGCAGCCCCACAGGGGGAGCAGCAGATACGCAGTATTTT.

The chain joins TRBV5-5 to TRBJ1-5, with 7 bases that match TRBD1. The V and J ends lost 0 bases and 6 bases, in that order; junction bases with no gene match: 6. Germline-derived CDR1 and CDR2 are SGHKS and YYEKEE (reference sequence). This CDR3 is 15 amino acids long. CDR3 in amino acids: CASSLGQGGGQPQHF. CDR3 coding DNA: TGTGCCAGCAGCTTGGGGCAGGGGGGTGGTCAGCCCCAGCATTTT.

The chain joins TRBV19 to TRBJ1-4; TRBD1 matches at 9 bases. Germline assignment: CDR1 LNHDA and CDR2 SQIVND (reference sequence). This CDR3 is built from 15 residues. V was pared by 3 bases and J by 5 bases, with 4 bases of the junction left unmatched. Here the CDR3 reads CASSIQGQGNEKLFF. The CDR3 nucleotides are TGTGCCAGTAGTATCCAGGGACAGGGCAATGAAAAACTGTTTTTT.

The rearrangement links TRBV5-1 to TRBJ2-7; D gene unclear. Deletions cut 4 bases from V and 0 bases from J, with 11 bases between. Germline assignment: CDR1 SGHRS and CDR2 YFSETQ. The CDR3 is 14 residues long. The CDR3 is CASSQSHSSYEQYF. CDR3 nucleotides: TGCGCCAGCAGCCAGAGCCACAGCTCCTACGAGCAGTACTTC.

The chain employs TRBV21-1 and TRBJ2-4; the D call in the table, TRBD1, was not verified against the DNA. TRBV21-1 is a recognized pseudogene. The CDR3 is 15 amino acids. The CDR3: CASNQSGQNKNIQYF. The CDR3 DNA sequence: TGTGCCAGCAACCAATCCGGACAGAATAAAAACATTCAGTACTTC.

This chain's CDR3 is CASSSQGERGETQYF. Here the CDR3 DNA reads TGCGCCAGCAGCTCACAGGGGGAACGGGGCGAGACCCAGTACTTC. The chain links TRBV5-1 to TRBJ2-5, with TRBD1 identical over 8 bases. This CDR3 contains 15 residues. The ends lost 3 bases at V and 5 bases at J; junction bases unmatched: 9. Germline CDR1 reads SGHRS; CDR2 reads YFSETQ.